This paragraph covers one T cell receptor (beta chain) sequence. Its matching antigen is unknown. The entry originates in a study of beta chain features in type 1 diabetes. What was sequenced were expressed TCRB transcripts, since all of the isolated RNA had been reverse transcribed. Reads from naive, central memory and regulatory T cell samples averaged around 4 million. Only in-frame clones appear in the TCRdb table, and some are missing; sequencing was by immunoSEQ multiplex PCR. The top ten hold 1% of the sample, which has 310,000 or so clones, roughly 9% seen once. Naive, central memory, regulatory and stem cell-like memory cells within the CD4+ compartment were sorted using CD45RO/CCR7/CD25/CD127/CD95/CD27. The authors obtained over 98% purity in all sorted populations. Findings and caveats of the study: Sequencing the cDNA could make cells with high TCR expression show up more than they should. Within each of all four CD4+ subsets, Type 1 diabetes patients had TCRB CDR3s that were moderately but significantly shorter.

Germline CDR1 is PRHDT and CDR2 is FYEKMQ (reference sequence). The CDR3 loop spans 17 amino acids. Trimming took 5 bases from V and 5 from J, leaving 22 bases between them. This clonotype originated in a man aged 30 to 45 with type 1 diabetes. Sequences were obtained from central memory CD4+ T cells from blood. V gene TRBV13 combines with J gene TRBJ2-1, with D perhaps TRBD1 (5 bases). This chain's CDR3 is CASSPEGQEGEHNEQFF. The CDR3 DNA is TGTGCCAGCAGCCCCGAAGGTCAGGAAGGGGAACACAATGAGCAGTTCTTC.